Below, one T cell receptor beta chain is given with its context. A clone one base away is much larger, so this may be a read error. This entry is derived from a study of blood T cells in healthy people across ages. V dropped 0 bases and J dropped 12; count of bases not matched to a gene: 8. The CDR3 contains 14 residues. Germline CDR1 reads SGHRS; CDR2 reads YFSETQ. The second PCR ran roughly 6 to 11 cycles with a sample-barcoded 5' primer and J-beta primers. TCRdb passed the 5' RACE reads through MiXCR, listing each CDR3 protein once. The data contain over 600,000 distinct CDR3 sequences, more than 35% of them singletons. Donors were healthy Caucasian individuals from Russia aged about 6 to 95. Investigators took ten milliliters of peripheral blood from every donor. No fewer than 7 million PBMCs went into each sample.

The sequence came from a man aged 80 or over in good health. Sample: blood. This chain joins TRBV5-1 and TRBJ2-5; 10 nucleotides align to TRBD2. This CDR3 reads CASSLELAGTGKYF. In DNA, the CDR3 is TGCGCCAGCAGCTTGGAACTAGCGGGAACTGGGAAGTACTTC.